This T cell receptor beta chain was captured in a study of neurological immune-mediated disorders. Study-level findings and limits: Falling below healthy controls, multiple sclerosis showed the least TCR clonal expansion, while HTLV-1-associated myelopathy showed the most.

It was by 5'RACE with 10-nucleotide random UMIs that the cDNA was made. TCRdb recomputed calls from the 5' RACE reads with MiXCR, one row per CDR3 protein. The sample lists 25,000 to 35,000 distinct CDR3 sequences, about a sixth occurring once. The time point: technical triplicate 3. Sorted libraries were made with some 1 million CD4+ or CD8+ T cells. The CDR3 has 12 residues. Germline CDR1 and CDR2: MDHEN and SYDVKM. Trimming shortened V by 8 bases and J by 2 bases, and 9 bases separated the two germline ends. The sample holds many counts of this clonotype. The antigen remains unidentified. This chain joins TRBV28 and TRBJ1-2, with TRBD1 as a possible D gene (6 bases). This sequence was found in a female donor with HTLV-1-associated myelopathy (HAM/TSP). The sample consisted of CD4+ T cells from blood. The CDR3 DNA is TGTGCCAGCTCGGGACACAACTATGGCTACACCTTC. It translates to CASSGHNYGYTF.